One sample yielded the 5 T cell receptor beta chains listed below, sequenced in a study of T cell responses to AZD1222 COVID-19 vaccine. Clones were read by immunoSEQ multiplex PCR, and TCRdb kept only the in-frame ones, dropping some. Of about 110,000 clones detected, more than 75% appear once; the ten largest clones hold around 9.1%. Sequencing was performed on peripheral blood, taken on day 0 of AZD1222 vaccination. The receptor set was obtained from an adult in good health.

This clone was picked up a small number of times. This chain connects TRBV10-3 to TRBJ2-5, with D perhaps matching TRBD1 or TRBD2 (6 bases each). CDR1 and CDR2 (germline): ENHRY, SYGVKD. The CDR3 runs to 14 residues. The V gene lost 2 bases and the J gene lost 1 base, with 8 bases spanning the gap. The CDR3 sequence is CAISERGPQETQYF. The CDR3 DNA is TGTGCCATCAGTGAGCGGGGGCCCCAAGAGACCCAGTACTTC.

In DNA form, the CDR3 reads TGTGCCAGCACCAAGAGCGGGAGGGAGTCCGGGGAGCTGTTTTTT. It translates to CASTKSGRESGELFF. V and J are TRBV6-5 and TRBJ2-2, with TRBD2 matching over 10 bases. CDR3 length equals 15 residues. The trim removed 7 bases at V and 6 bases at J, leaving 8 bases unmatched. The V gene's germline CDR1 is MNHEY and CDR2 SVGAGI.

The J gene is TRBJ2-3, the V gene TRBV5-6; TRBD2 matches 12 bases. Germline V lookup: CDR1 SGHDT, CDR2 YYEEEE. V dropped 4 bases and J dropped 6; count of bases not matched to a gene: 9. The CDR3 has 16 amino acids. CDR3 sequence: CASSGPSGRARDTQYF. CDR3 in DNA: TGTGCCAGCAGCGGCCCTAGCGGGAGGGCGCGTGATACGCAGTATTTT.

The chain uses TRBV27 and TRBJ2-2; D possibly matches TRBD1 or TRBD2 (6 bases each). The germline gives CDR1 MNHEY, CDR2 SMNVEV (reference sequence). This CDR3 has 15 residues. The V end was cut by 5 bases, the J end by 7 bases, with 17 bases between. CDR3: CASSPTAQGGGELFF. The CDR3 nucleotides are TGTGCCAGCAGTCCAACCGCACAGGGAGGCGGGGAGCTGTTTTTT.

This chain links TRBV3-1 (or the pseudogene TRBV3-2) with TRBJ2-1; 8 nucleotides align to TRBD2. Per the germline V gene, CDR1 is LGHDT and CDR2 is YNNKEL (reference sequence). The CDR3 is 15 amino acids. V shed 0 bases, J shed 3 bases, and the junction held 1 base outside the gene matches. The CDR3 spells CASSQDSGIYNEQFF. CDR3 nucleotides: TGTGCCAGCAGCCAAGATAGCGGGATCTACAATGAGCAGTTCTTC.